The clone carrying this T cell receptor (beta chain) appeared a few times. Its antigen remains unknown. Treatment described: 10-day PBMC culture with coronavirus spike peptide pools or control peptides (ViraFEST assay). During the years 2011-2018, before the COVID-19 pandemic, the unexposed donor's CD4+ T cells were collected. From unexposed donors, CD4+ T cells were probed, cells permitting, with SARS-CoV-2 S/N and four cold-coronavirus spikes. The data derive from a study of vaccination and CD4 T cells after COVID-19. Study in general: For post-vaccine samples, collection took place a median approximately 78 days after dose two, ranging from 14 to 241.

The CDR3 runs to 11 residues. The V end lost 4 bases, the J end lost 1 base, and 1 base lay between the germline ends. Germline V CDR1 and CDR2: MNHEY, SVGAGI. The Oncomine TCR Beta short-read assay generated sequence data from the DNA of cultured CD4+ T cells. After culture, CD4+ T cells served as the source for genomic DNA extraction. Each CDR3 protein is one row after TCRdb ran MiXCR on the PCR reads. Of 8,000 or so distinct CDR3 sequences listed, 25% to 35% are singletons. J is TRBJ1-1 and V is TRBV6-5, with D uncertain. The TCR originated in a human donor in good health. Sequencing was carried out using CD4+ T cells from blood, cultured in vitro. CDR3 DNA: TGTGCCAGCAGTTCGAACACTGAAGCTTTCTTT. Translation: CASSSNTEAFF.